This T cell receptor (beta chain) was identified during a study of T cells in Graves' hyperthyroidism and ophthalmopathy. Study-level background: At initial diagnosis, before any treatment had begun, peripheral blood was obtained. Study conclusions and caveats: The blood repertoire included most of the expanded thyroid clonotypes above 0.001.

Uncontrolled infection, other autoimmune disease, pregnancy and lactation each barred patients from inclusion. Of note for this clonotype: Its antigen is still unknown.

TCR beta CDR3 region amplification was performed from RNA transcripts. In the first-round RT-PCR of the TCR CDR3, the HTBI primer set was used. TCRdb used MiXCR to reprocess the multiplex PCR reads, holding one entry per CDR3 protein. The sample lists roughly 840,000 distinct CDR3 sequences; 38% were seen once. The germline CDR1 and CDR2 sequences are SNHLY and FYNNEI. Trimming shortened V by 6 bases and J by 5 bases, and 10 bases separated the two germline ends. The CDR3 sequence is 12 residues long. The TCR sequence derives from a man between 18 and 29 years old with Graves' hyperthyroidism. What was sequenced was blood. This chain joins TRBV2 and TRBJ1-1; D not resolved. This CDR3 reads CASSGDLTEAFF. CDR3 nucleotides: TGTGCCAGCAGCGGGGATCTGACTGAAGCTTTCTTT.